This T cell receptor (beta chain) came from a study of identical twins. This clonotype was counted between two and nine times. No antigen is known for it. Study outcomes and limitations: Carriage of fewer insertions was seen in abundant cord blood beta clonotypes, whereas memory repertoires showed none. Among monozygotic twins, out-of-frame TCR alpha sharing exceeded what models predicted.

Germline CDR1 is KGHSH and CDR2 is LQKENI. V was shortened by 3 bases and J by 5 bases, with 8 bases between the two germline ends. The CDR3 length is 12 residues. A universal primer site was incorporated via template switching, and the cDNA contained unique molecular identifiers. Each CDR3 protein gets one entry after TCRdb re-called the 5' RACE reads with MiXCR. This sample has a few hundred thousand distinct CDR3 sequences, with about 8% found just once. Another study also made use of these data, one on yellow fever vaccine responses in identical twins.

The sequenced sample was memory (CD45RO+) T cells sorted from blood. This chain links TRBV18 with TRBJ2-7; D not certain. The receptor's source is a young woman in good health. In DNA, the CDR3 is TGTGCCAGCTCACCCGCATTGGACGAGCAGTACTTC. It encodes CASSPALDEQYF.